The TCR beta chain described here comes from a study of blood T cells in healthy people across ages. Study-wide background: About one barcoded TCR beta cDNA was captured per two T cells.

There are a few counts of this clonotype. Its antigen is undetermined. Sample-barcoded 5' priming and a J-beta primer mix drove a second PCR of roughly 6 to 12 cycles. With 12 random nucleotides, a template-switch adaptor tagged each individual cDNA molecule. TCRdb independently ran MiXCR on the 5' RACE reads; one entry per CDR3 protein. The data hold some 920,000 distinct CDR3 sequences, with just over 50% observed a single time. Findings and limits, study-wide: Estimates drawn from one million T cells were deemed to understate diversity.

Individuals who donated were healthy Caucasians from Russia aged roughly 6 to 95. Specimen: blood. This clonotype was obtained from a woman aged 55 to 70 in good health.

The CDR3 DNA is TGTGCCAGCAGCCAAGAGACTAGCGGGAGGAATGAGCAGTTCTTC. Its protein is CASSQETSGRNEQFF. This rearrangement joins TRBV4-2 to TRBJ2-1, with 13 nucleotides matching TRBD2. The CDR3 runs to 15 residues. The V gene end was trimmed by 0 bases and the J gene end by 7 bases; junction bases not matched to a gene: 0. Germline lookup yields CDR1 LGHNA and CDR2 YNFKEQ.